This T cell receptor beta chain was observed in a study of blood T cell repertoires in COVID-19 (dated by TCRdb to the early 2020s). In the study overall: Collaborator samples came from the United States, Italy and Spain and covered acute and convalescent phases of COVID-19. The material from the prospective study consisted of cDNA or gDNA derived from T cells, B-cell-depleted T cells, or PBMCs. Subjects who had been exposed to COVID-19, were actively infected with it, or had recovered from it provided the deeply sampled blood TCRbeta repertoires that made up the dataset. The repertoires were made available in a free public database intended to serve as a resource for research on the immune response to SARS-CoV-2. The samples were drawn from the first 160 participants of the ongoing ImmuneRACE study and from some 1,300 subjects provided by 6 global collaborators. The sample metadata nearly always contained a de-identified subject ID, COVID-19 status, age in years and sex. Where available, HLA class I and class II types were taken from metadata supplied by the sample provider and were not determined by assay-based typing. The full study reports these points: Clinical and demographic metadata were provided uncurated, with the amount varying by source and participant.

The CDR3 covers 15 residues, taking in both the cysteine and the phenylalanine. This entry keeps only the CDR3 DNA: 45 bases, framed from base 1. According to the germline V gene (reference sequence), CDR1 reads LGHDT and CDR2 reads YNNKEL. V trim: 2 bases; J trim: 4 bases; unmatched bases: 5. The immunoSEQ Assay, a bias-controlled multiplex PCR, was used to amplify TCRbeta CDR3 regions from genomic DNA. Per the source publication's procedure: The number of nucleated cells in each sample was estimated by amplification of reference gene primers within the assay. To quantify the absolute abundance of each unique TCRbeta CDR3 rearrangement, sequence reads were collapsed and filtered. For each sample, productive Simpson clonality was calculated as the square root of Simpson's diversity index across productive rearrangements. TCRdb re-hosts the immuneACCESS table, in-frame sequences only. Its copies lack some clones; in the studies checked, an unresolved V gene accounts for under half of them, and the cause for the rest is not known. For V, J and clone size, that table is used; D and trimming come from the DNA. The sample table shows 130,000 to 150,000 clones, and nearly 90% are seen once. Of the sample, around 1.9% is held by the ten largest clones.

Points on this clone: Its antigen target is currently unknown. No much larger clonotype is one base removed from it; base qualities were not supplied.

Whole blood was collected in K2EDTA tubes by collaborating institutions according to the institutions' own protocols. For TCRbeta analysis, collaborators shipped samples in one of three forms: frozen whole blood, isolated PBMCs, or DNA extracted from either of those sample types. The chain is assembled from TRBV3-1 (or the pseudogene TRBV3-2) and TRBJ2-1, with 7 junctional bases fitting TRBD2. Sequenced material: peripheral blood. This receptor was obtained from a man between 70 and 80 years old with acute or convalescent COVID-19. The nucleotide sequence is given as TGTGCCAGCAGCCAATACCTAGCGGCTTACAATGAGCAGTTCTTC. Its protein reads: CASSQYLAAYNEQFF.